This T cell receptor (beta chain) was retrieved from a study of cytomegalovirus exposure and HLA in healthy donors. Details on this clone: The antigen is unknown.

Whole-study results and caveats: Presence/absence analyses supposed approximately even sequencing depth among donors.

V gave up 0 bases and J gave up 0 bases; unmatched junction bases: 9. Germline loops: CDR1 SGHRS, CDR2 YFSETQ. The CDR3 length is 19 residues. In the PCR, 60 Vbeta and 13 Jbeta primers were used. Profiling relied on immunoSEQ multiplex PCR, and the TCRdb table lists in-frame clones only, not all of them. The top ten hold 3.5% to 4% of the sample, which has about 190,000 clones, around 85% seen once. This sequence joins TRBV5-1 and TRBJ2-4, with TRBD2 matching over 10 bases. Sequenced material: PBMCs. The TCR comes from a man aged 50-59 years in good health and CMV-seronegative. This chain's CDR3 is CASSLESGGADLAKNIQYF. CDR3 DNA: TGCGCCAGCAGCTTGGAGAGCGGGGGGGCCGACCTAGCCAAAAACATTCAGTACTTC.